Below, 32 T cell receptor beta chains from the same sample are listed, as sequenced in a study of cytomegalovirus exposure and HLA in healthy donors. Use of 60 Vbeta and 13 Jbeta primers characterized the PCR. The repertoire was sequenced with immunoSEQ multiplex PCR; TCRdb's copy has only in-frame clones and lacks some. The data contain around 190,000 clones, 79% of them seen just once; the ten biggest clones take up around 1.6%. The sequenced sample was PBMCs. The receptors come from a woman younger than 35 in good health and CMV-seronegative.

This sequence joins TRBV20-1 and TRBJ1-1, with a weak D call TRBD1 (5 bases). Per germline, CDR1 DFQATT and CDR2 SNEGSKA (reference sequence). The V and J ends lost 2 bases and 10 bases respectively, with 11 bases between them. This CDR3 contains 11 residues. The CDR3 region has the DNA TGCAGTGCTAGACCCCGGGGGGGAGCTTTCTTT. It translates to CSARPRGGAFF.

This clone was recorded once. The genes are TRBV29-1 and TRBJ2-3; TRBD1 matches at 9 bases. Germline V lookup: CDR1 SQVTM, CDR2 ANQGSEA. The CDR3 consists of 17 residues. V shed 3 bases, J shed 5 bases, and the junction held 15 bases outside the gene matches. The CDR3 loop is CSVDGPRDREVLDTQYF. The DNA of the CDR3 is TGCAGCGTTGATGGGCCCAGGGACAGGGAAGTGCTAGATACGCAGTATTTT.

This clone was seen a few times. This CDR3 is CASRAPGQDYEQYF. CDR3 DNA: TGTGCCAGCAGGGCTCCGGGACAGGACTACGAGCAGTACTTC. The chain joins TRBV6-5 to TRBJ2-7; the match to TRBD1 covers 8 bases. Germline V CDR1 and CDR2: MNHEY, SVGAGI. The length of the CDR3 is 14 residues. V was pared by 6 bases and J by 3 bases, with 7 bases of the junction left unmatched.

In this sample, this clone turned up once. The chain recombines TRBV30 with TRBJ2-7; D may be TRBD2 (5 bases). The CDR3 has 13 residues. Trimming took 4 bases from V and 0 from J, leaving 10 bases between them. The germline gives CDR1 GTSNPN, CDR2 SVGIG (reference sequence). The CDR3 nucleotides read TGTGCCTGGAAAAAAGGGAGCTCCTACGAGCAGTACTTC. This translates into CAWKKGSSYEQYF.

The genes are TRBV10-3 and TRBJ1-1; 8 bases fit TRBD1. Trimming cost V 5 bases and J 0 bases; bases outside gene matches: 8. Germline CDR1 reads ENHRY; CDR2 reads SYGVKD. CDR3 length: 16 amino acids. DNA of the CDR3: TGTGCCATCAGTTCTCTAACAGGGGGGATGAACACTGAAGCTTTCTTT. This gives the protein CAISSLTGGMNTEAFF.

The chain links TRBV28 to TRBJ2-1, with D possibly matching TRBD1 (6 bases). Trimming removed 4 bases at V and 7 bases at J, with 17 bases between. The length of the CDR3 is 15 residues. Germline CDR1 is MDHEN and CDR2 is SYDVKM. As DNA, the CDR3 is TGTGCCAGCAGTTCAGGCCCGGACAGTGGGAATGAGCAGTTCTTC. Its translation: CASSSGPDSGNEQFF.

The genes are TRBV19 and TRBJ2-7; 7 bases map to TRBD2. V gave up 4 bases and J gave up 5 bases; unmatched junction bases: 5. The CDR3 contains 13 residues. Germline V CDR1 and CDR2: LNHDA, SQIVND (reference sequence). The CDR3 loop reads CASSSRGVDEQYF. The CDR3 region has the DNA TGTGCCAGTAGTAGCCGGGGGGTCGACGAGCAGTACTTC.

This chain uses TRBV7-2 with TRBJ1-3; possibly TRBD1 for D (5 bases). Trimming took off 1 base at V and 1 base at J, with 14 bases between the two ends. This CDR3 comprises 17 residues. From germline, CDR1 is SGHTA and CDR2 FQGNSA. The CDR3 reads CASSLVFRAGSGNTIYF. DNA of the CDR3: TGTGCCAGCAGCTTAGTTTTTAGGGCAGGGTCTGGAAACACCATATATTTT.

This chain joins TRBV5-4 and TRBJ2-1; 8 nucleotides match TRBD2. The CDR3 runs 16 residues. V gave up 3 bases and J gave up 1 base; unmatched junction bases: 6. Germline V gives CDR1 SGHNT, CDR2 YYREEE (reference sequence). In DNA, the CDR3 is TGTGCCAGCAGCTCGGCGGGGGGAAGGTCCTACAATGAGCAGTTCTTC. It yields the protein CASSSAGGRSYNEQFF.

V and J are TRBV4-3 and TRBJ2-1; 7 positions agree with TRBD2. The CDR3 contains 16 residues. Germline V gene data show CDR1 as LGHNA and CDR2 as YSLEER. J lost 6 bases, V lost 1 base, and 9 bases had no gene match. The CDR3 loop reads CASSQVATSRSNEQFF. The CDR3 DNA is TGCGCCAGCAGCCAAGTGGCGACTAGCAGAAGCAATGAGCAGTTCTTC.

The chain combines TRBV7-9 with TRBJ2-2, with D possibly being TRBD2 (7 bases). The germline CDR1 and CDR2 sequences are SEHNR and FQNEAQ (reference sequence). Trimming took off 7 bases at V and 4 bases at J, with 19 bases between the two ends. The CDR3 is made up of 16 amino acids. This chain's CDR3 is CASNLRWEGGTGELFF. The CDR3 nucleotides read TGTGCCAGCAACCTACGATGGGAGGGGGGCACCGGGGAGCTGTTTTTT.

The V and J genes are TRBV5-8 and TRBJ1-5; D remains unclear. Germline CDR1 reads SGHTS; CDR2 reads YDEGEE. The length of the CDR3 is 14 residues. Trimming took off 4 bases at V and 3 bases at J, with 11 bases between the two ends. As DNA, the CDR3 is TGTGCCAGCAGCCAATCAGGATTCAATCAGCCCCAGCATTTT. Its protein product is CASSQSGFNQPQHF.

This clone has just one count. V and J are TRBV6-7 and TRBJ2-7, with D unclear. TRBV6-7 is an ORF; its function is uncertain. Trimming stripped 6 bases from V and 0 bases from J, with 18 bases between. The CDR3 is 16 amino acids. The CDR3 DNA follows: TGTGCCAGCAGGACGCATGGCGGCGGAATCTCCTACGAGCAGTACTTC. Protein sequence: CASRTHGGGISYEQYF.

The chain couples TRBV4-1 to TRBJ1-2, with TRBD1 as a possible D gene (5 bases). CDR3 length equals 15 residues. The ends were cut back, 3 bases at V and 4 bases at J, with 15 bases in the middle. The V gene's germline CDR1 is MGHRA and CDR2 YSYEKL. CDR3 sequence: CASSHPPQGTYGYTF. The CDR3 DNA sequence: TGCGCCAGCAGCCATCCACCTCAGGGTACCTATGGCTACACCTTC.

J is TRBJ2-2 and V is TRBV4-3; 10 nucleotides line up with TRBD1. The CDR3 is made up of 16 amino acids. Germline trimming cut 6 bases from V and 4 bases from J; bases unmatched to any gene: 8. CDR1 is LGHNA, CDR2 YSLEER, per germline. CDR3 coding DNA: TGCGCCAGCAGTGACGGGACAGGGGTGTTCACCGGGGAGCTGTTTTTT. It specifies CASSDGTGVFTGELFF.

The chain carries TRBV19 and TRBJ1-2; D might be TRBD1 (5 bases). The CDR3 sequence is 15 residues long. V lost 3 bases and J 5 bases, leaving 16 bases between the germline ends. CDR1 LNHDA and CDR2 SQIVND come from the germline V gene (reference sequence). CDR3 in amino acids: CASSILEGFSYGYTF. The CDR3 coding sequence is TGTGCCAGTAGTATTTTGGAGGGGTTTTCGTATGGCTACACCTTC.

The chain links TRBV15 to TRBJ2-7, with D tentatively TRBD2 (7 bases). The V gene's germline CDR1 is LNHNV and CDR2 YYDKDF (reference sequence). The CDR3 totals 15 residues. Trimming removed 1 base at V and 6 bases at J, with 16 bases between. The CDR3, as DNA: TGTGCCACCAGCAGAGCCGATGCGGGGGCTCGCGAGCAGTACTTC. This translates into CATSRADAGAREQYF. Based on the CDR3 plus reference TRBV15 and TRBJ2-7, the full variable domain is DAMVIQNPRYQVTQFGKPVTLSCSQTLNHNVMYWYQQKSSQAPKLLFHYYDKDFNNEADTPDNFQSRRPNTSFCFLDIRSPGLGDTAMYLCATSRADAGAREQYFGPGTRLTVT.

This rearrangement joins TRBV27 to TRBJ1-2, with D possibly being TRBD1 (5 bases). This CDR3 region has 15 residues. Germline loops: CDR1 MNHEY, CDR2 SMNVEV (reference sequence). Trimming took off 4 bases at V and 5 bases at J, with 17 bases between the two ends. DNA for the CDR3: TGTGCCAGCAGTTCGACAGCGCGGATTGTGTATGGCTACACCTTC. Amino acids: CASSSTARIVYGYTF.

The rearrangement uses TRBV27 and TRBJ1-4; the match to TRBD1 covers 12 bases. The CDR3 has 14 residues. V shed 7 bases, J shed 16 bases, and the junction held 13 bases outside the gene matches. From germline, CDR1 is MNHEY and CDR2 SMNVEV (reference sequence). For the CDR3, the DNA is TGTGCCAGCACCATCGGGGACAGGGGGCGCATTACGTTTTTT. Its translation: CASTIGDRGRITFF.

The table lists this clone with a count of one. The V and J genes are TRBV4-3 and TRBJ2-1; D is perhaps TRBD2 (6 bases). Germline CDR1 is LGHNA and CDR2 is YSLEER. The V end lost 3 bases, the J end lost 4 bases, and 19 bases lay between the germline ends. This CDR3 is built from 17 residues. As DNA, the CDR3 is TGCGCCAGCAGCCACGAATCCAGGGTAGCGGAATACAATGAGCAGTTCTTC. Its translation is CASSHESRVAEYNEQFF.

Remarks on this clone: This sample also contains other DNA sequences that code for the same CDR3. The chain carries TRBV29-1 and TRBJ2-2, with 9 bases that match TRBD1. Trimming cost V 6 bases and J 5 bases; bases outside gene matches: 13. This CDR3 is 16 amino acids long. In germline, CDR1 is SQVTM, CDR2 ANQGSEA. DNA for the CDR3: TGCAGCGTGACTCCGGGACAGGGACAGAGTACCGGGGAGCTGTTTTTT. Translating gives CSVTPGQGQSTGELFF.

This clone was observed a single time. This specimen includes other DNA sequences encoding the same CDR3. The chain carries TRBV7-3 and TRBJ1-1; TRBD1 is a possible D gene (5 bases). Germline V gene lookup returns CDR1 SGHTA and CDR2 FQGTGA. Trimming took off 3 bases at V and 4 bases at J, with 9 bases between the two ends. The CDR3 is made up of 13 amino acids. The CDR3 DNA follows: TGTGCCAGCAGCTTTGACAGAGCCACTGAAGCTTTCTTT. Its translation: CASSFDRATEAFF.

The V and J genes are TRBV28 and TRBJ1-5, with 10 bases lining up with TRBD1. J was trimmed by 1 base and V by 2 bases; bases with no gene match: 8. The CDR3 is made up of 18 amino acids. The germline V gene has CDR1 MDHEN and CDR2 SYDVKM. The CDR3 region has the DNA TGTGCCAGCAGTTTAATGGACAGGGGGGTTGGGAGCAATCAGCCCCAGCATTTT. Protein product: CASSLMDRGVGSNQPQHF. Combining the CDR3 with reference TRBV28 and TRBJ1-5 gives the whole variable domain DVKVTQSSRYLVKRTGEKVFLECVQDMDHENMFWYRQDPGLGLRLIYFSYDVKMKEKGDIPEGYSVSREKKERFSLILESASTNQTSMYLCASSLMDRGVGSNQPQHFGDGTRLSIL.

This clone was detected only a few times. The V and J genes are TRBV27 and TRBJ1-1, with TRBD1 identical over 8 bases. There are 13 residues in the CDR3. Trimming took 5 bases from V and 8 from J; bases not matched to a gene: 7. Germline CDR1 reads MNHEY; CDR2 reads SMNVEV (reference sequence). The CDR3 sequence: CASSHKTGVEAFF. The CDR3 nucleotides are TGTGCCAGCAGTCACAAGACAGGGGTAGAAGCTTTCTTT.

The chain combines TRBV10-1 with TRBJ1-6; no definite D call. The germline V and J ends were trimmed by 2 bases and 7 bases, with 12 bases remaining between them. Germline V gives CDR1 WNHNN, CDR2 SYGVQD (reference sequence). The CDR3 is 15 residues long. For the CDR3, the DNA is TGCGCCAGCAGTGAGAGTCCGGGTGGAAATTCACCCCTCCACTTT. Its protein product is CASSESPGGNSPLHF.

The chain uses TRBV7-9 and TRBJ2-3; D may be TRBD1 (6 bases). The CDR3 is made up of 15 amino acids. Germline V gives CDR1 SEHNR, CDR2 FQNEAQ (reference sequence). V was cut by 5 bases and J by 3 bases, with 15 bases left in between. The CDR3 DNA reads TGTGCCAGCAGCCCCCCGTCGGACAGTACAGATACGCAGTATTTT. Translating it yields CASSPPSDSTDTQYF. Full variable domain (outside the CDR3, taken from reference TRBV7-9 and TRBJ2-3): DTGVSQNPRHKITKRGQNVTFRCDPISEHNRLYWYRQTLGQGPEFLTYFQNEAQLEKSRLLSDRFSAERPKGSFSTLEIQRTEQGDSAMYLCASSPPSDSTDTQYFGPGTRLTVL.

This rearrangement joins TRBV7-6 to TRBJ1-1; D gene ambiguous. Germline values: CDR1 SGHVS, CDR2 FNYEAQ. Trimming took 4 bases from V and 3 from J, leaving 9 bases between them. The CDR3 is 13 residues long. The CDR3 DNA reads as TGTGCCAGCAGCTCAAGTGAGGACACTGAAGCTTTCTTT. It encodes CASSSSEDTEAFF. The whole variable domain, remainder taken from reference TRBV7-6 and TRBJ1-1, is GAGVSQSPRYKVTKRGQDVALRCDPISGHVSLYWYRQALGQGPEFLTYFNYEAQQDKSGLPNDRFSAERPEGSISTLTIQRTEQRDSAMYRCASSSSEDTEAFFGQGTRLTVV.

The genes are TRBV28 and TRBJ2-2; 7 positions agree with TRBD2. V shed 1 base and J 3 bases; nucleotides not matched to a gene: 2. Germline values: CDR1 MDHEN, CDR2 SYDVKM. The CDR3 sequence is 15 residues long. The CDR3 here is CASSLSAGYTGELFF. CDR3 bases: TGTGCCAGCAGTTTATCAGCGGGATACACCGGGGAGCTGTTTTTT.

A word on this clone: One end of the junction fails to match germline, which may point to a read error. This chain joins TRBV11-3 and TRBJ2-7; D remains unclear. CDR3 length: 13 amino acids. Per the germline V gene, CDR1 is SGHNT and CDR2 is YENEEA. The CDR3 loop is CASSSDLSHEQYF. The CDR3 DNA is TGTGCCAGCAGCTCAGACCTCTCCCACGAGCAGTACTTC.

J is TRBJ2-1 and V is TRBV19; a possible D gene is TRBD2 (6 bases). Germline CDR1 and CDR2: LNHDA and SQIVND (reference sequence). This CDR3 has 15 residues. Trimming left V 1 base short and J 8 bases short, with 15 bases between. The CDR3 bases are TGTGCCAGTAGTATAGCGGGAGAACCCGGACATGAGCAGTTCTTC. This sequence encodes CASSIAGEPGHEQFF.

In this sample, this clone turned up once. The chain recombines TRBV13 with TRBJ2-2; 10 nucleotides line up with TRBD2. CDR1 is PRHDT and CDR2 is FYEKMQ in the germline V gene (reference sequence). The V segment lost 2 bases and the J segment 5 bases; nucleotides outside the gene matches: 5. CDR3 length: 16 residues. CDR3 region: CASSLSSGSHTGELFF. DNA of the CDR3: TGTGCCAGCAGCTTATCTAGCGGGAGTCATACCGGGGAGCTGTTTTTT.

V is TRBV10-3 and J is TRBJ2-7; 10 nucleotides line up with TRBD1. The CDR3 sequence is 18 residues long. J lost 2 bases, V lost 4 bases, and 14 bases had no gene match. The germline CDR1 and CDR2 sequences are ENHRY and SYGVKD. This chain's CDR3 is CAISASDRGRSPTYEQYF. The CDR3 nucleotides read TGTGCCATCAGTGCCTCTGACAGGGGGCGGTCCCCAACCTACGAGCAGTACTTC.